Below, 32 T cell receptor beta chains from the same sample are listed, as sequenced in a study of blood T cell repertoires in COVID-19. The protocol was immunoSEQ multiplex PCR, while the TCRdb copy is restricted to in-frame clones and leaves out a portion. The table has around 97,000 clones, about 91% seen once. Material: peripheral blood. The source is a human donor in a cohort sampled during active COVID-19.

This clone came up once. The CDR3 nucleotides read TGTGCCAGCAACCTCGACAGGGGTATTAGCACAGATACGCAGTATTTT. This codes for CASNLDRGISTDTQYF. The chain uses TRBV9 and TRBJ2-3, with 8 bases that match TRBD1. With 6 bases clipped from V and 0 bases from J, the junction kept 9 bases outside the gene matches. The CDR3 runs to 16 residues. Germline CDR1 SGDLS, CDR2 YYNGEE.

The chain combines TRBV10-3 with TRBJ2-7; TRBD1 matches at 7 bases. The ends lost 8 bases at V and 0 bases at J; junction bases unmatched: 1. CDR3 length equals 12 residues. CDR1 is ENHRY, CDR2 SYGVKD, per germline. CDR3 coding DNA: TGTGCCATCCGGGACAGCTCCTACGAGCAGTACTTC. This translates into CAIRDSSYEQYF.

V gene TRBV28 combines with J gene TRBJ2-5; 7 bases match TRBD1. The CDR3 spans 15 residues. Per the germline V gene, CDR1 is MDHEN and CDR2 is SYDVKM. V shed 5 bases, J shed 5 bases, and the junction held 11 bases outside the gene matches. The CDR3 protein is CASSQTQGRWETQYF. The CDR3 nucleotides are TGTGCCAGCAGTCAAACACAGGGGCGGTGGGAGACCCAGTACTTC.

This clone was observed a few times. J is TRBJ1-2 and V is TRBV30; no reliable D call. This CDR3 is 11 amino acids long. The germline CDR1 and CDR2 sequences are GTSNPN and SVGIG (reference sequence). Trimming cost V 7 bases and J 3 bases, with 9 bases left between them. The CDR3 spells CASTRDYGYTF. The CDR3 nucleotides are TGTGCCTCGACGCGGGACTATGGCTACACCTTC.

This rearrangement joins TRBV3-1 (or the pseudogene TRBV3-2) to TRBJ2-7; 9 bases match TRBD1. V shed 3 bases, J shed 6 bases, and the junction held 6 bases outside the gene matches. The CDR3 contains 14 residues. Germline loops: CDR1 LGHDT, CDR2 YNNKEL (reference sequence). This CDR3 reads CASSQGTGYPEQYF. DNA of the CDR3: TGTGCCAGCAGCCAGGGGACAGGGTATCCCGAGCAGTACTTC.

This chain joins TRBV18 and TRBJ2-7; 8 bases are a match to TRBD2. V lost 3 bases to trimming and J lost 1 base; unmatched junction nucleotides: 5. Germline V gene sequence: CDR1 KGHSH, CDR2 LQKENI. The CDR3 runs 15 residues. CDR3 region: CASSPSGMSSYEQYF. The CDR3 nucleotides read TGTGCCAGCTCACCTAGCGGGATGTCGTCCTACGAGCAGTACTTC.

V gene TRBV7-9 combines with J gene TRBJ1-1, with D possibly TRBD1 on 6 matching bases. Germline V gene sequence: CDR1 SEHNR, CDR2 FQNEAQ (reference sequence). The length of the CDR3 is 15 residues. The germline V and J ends were trimmed by 5 bases and 3 bases, with 16 bases remaining between them. CDR3 in amino acids: CASSRRRDTYTEAFF. The CDR3 DNA follows: TGTGCCAGCAGCCGCCGCCGGGACACTTACACTGAAGCTTTCTTT. The full variable domain, rest sourced from reference TRBV7-9 and TRBJ1-1, is DTGVSQNPRHKITKRGQNVTFRCDPISEHNRLYWYRQTLGQGPEFLTYFQNEAQLEKSRLLSDRFSAERPKGSFSTLEIQRTEQGDSAMYLCASSRRRDTYTEAFFGQGTRLTVV.

CDR3 amino acids: CATSRVQGQGGPQYF. CDR3 nucleotide sequence: TGTGCCACCAGCAGAGTCCAGGGACAGGGGGGGCCCCAGTACTTC. The chain carries TRBV15 and TRBJ2-5, with 11 bases identical to TRBD1. Germline CDR1 reads LNHNV; CDR2 reads YYDKDF (reference sequence). This CDR3 region has 15 residues. The ends lost 1 base at V and 9 bases at J; junction bases unmatched: 7.

A note on this clone: Germline and junction disagree at one end, which may indicate a read error. This chain links TRBV3-1 (or the pseudogene TRBV3-2) with TRBJ1-2, with 10 bases matching TRBD1. CDR1 and CDR2 from the germline V gene are LGHDT and YNNKEL (reference sequence). This CDR3 has 16 residues. CDR3 residues: CASSPRARQGAEGYIF. The CDR3 bases are TGTGCCAGCAGCCCCCGAGCGAGACAGGGGGCGGAGGGCTACATCTTC.

V and J are TRBV10-3 and TRBJ2-5; 7 bases match TRBD2. The V segment lost 6 bases and the J segment 4 bases; nucleotides outside the gene matches: 8. The CDR3 is 14 residues long. Germline CDR1 is ENHRY and CDR2 is SYGVKD. In nucleotides, the CDR3 is TGTGCCATCAGCCAGACCGGGGGGAGAGAGACCCAGTACTTC. It yields the protein CAISQTGGRETQYF.

V usage is TRBV12-5 and J usage is TRBJ1-4; D may be TRBD1 (6 bases). The CDR3 sequence is 17 residues long. V was shortened by 4 bases and J by 1 base, with 16 bases between the two germline ends. The germline gives CDR1 LGHNT, CDR2 FRNRAP. CDR3 sequence (DNA): TGTGCTAGTGGTTGGTGGAGGGGGAGGGGAACTAATGAAAAACTGTTTTTT. It encodes CASGWWRGRGTNEKLFF.

V and J are TRBV5-6 and TRBJ2-1, with 7 bases lining up with TRBD1. Trimming at V came to 2 bases and at J to 4 bases, leaving 6 bases not matched to a gene. The CDR3 contains 15 residues. Germline lookup yields CDR1 SGHDT and CDR2 YYEEEE. This chain's CDR3 is CASSLPGGGYNEQFF. The CDR3 DNA is TGTGCCAGCAGCTTACCAGGGGGTGGGTACAATGAGCAGTTCTTC.

This clone has a count of ten or more. The rearrangement links TRBV6-5 to TRBJ2-5, with 7 nucleotides matching TRBD1. Germline lookup yields CDR1 MNHEY and CDR2 SVGAGI. The CDR3 extends over 13 amino acids. J was trimmed by 3 bases and V by 8 bases; bases with no gene match: 6. This CDR3 is CASGPGGKETQYF. In DNA form, the CDR3 reads TGTGCCAGCGGGCCAGGGGGTAAAGAGACCCAGTACTTC.

This clone was recorded once. The genes are TRBV5-4 and TRBJ2-1, with D possibly being TRBD1 (6 bases). Germline V gene sequence: CDR1 SGHNT, CDR2 YYREEE (reference sequence). CDR3 length: 14 residues. The V end lost 0 bases, the J end lost 5 bases, and 9 bases lay between the germline ends. In DNA form, the CDR3 reads TGTGCCAGCAGCTTGGGGGCAGGGGACAATGAGCAGTTCTTC. It is translated as CASSLGAGDNEQFF. The full variable domain, with the rest looked up from reference TRBV5-4 and TRBJ2-1, is ETGVTQSPTHLIKTRGQQVTLRCSSQSGHNTVSWYQQALGQGPQFIFQYYREEENGRGNFPPRFSGLQFPNYSSELNVNALELDDSALYLCASSLGAGDNEQFFGPGTRLTVL.

This clone was seen at least ten times. The V and J genes are TRBV7-3 and TRBJ2-3; 10 bases fit TRBD2. The V gene end was trimmed by 5 bases and the J gene end by 6 bases; junction bases not matched to a gene: 8. The germline gives CDR1 SGHTA, CDR2 FQGTGA. This CDR3 has 15 amino acids. CDR3 in DNA: TGTGCCAGCAGCCACCTAGCGGGGGCGGGGGATACGCAGTATTTT. Protein product: CASSHLAGAGDTQYF.

The rearrangement uses TRBV4-1 and TRBJ2-6, with 7 positions matching TRBD1. The CDR3 loop spans 15 amino acids. Per germline, CDR1 MGHRA and CDR2 YSYEKL. V lost 5 bases, J lost 2 bases, and 3 bases stayed unmatched. The CDR3 DNA reads as TGCGCCAGCAGCACCACAGGGGCTGGGGCCAACGTCCTGACTTTC. It is translated as CASSTTGAGANVLTF.

This clone was picked up a small number of times. The chain employs TRBV6-2 or TRBV6-3 and TRBJ2-7; D is perhaps TRBD2 (6 bases). This CDR3 is 17 amino acids long. Trimming took 0 bases from V and 1 from J, leaving 16 bases between them. Germline V gene sequence: CDR1 MNHEY, CDR2 SVGEGT. CDR3 nucleotide sequence: TGTGCCAGCAGTTACTCGAACGGGAGACTCTCTTCCTACGAGCAGTACTTC. Protein product: CASSYSNGRLSSYEQYF.

The chain is built from TRBV30 and TRBJ1-2; 7 bases map to TRBD1. The CDR3 is made up of 13 amino acids. Germline V gene lookup returns CDR1 GTSNPN and CDR2 SVGIG (reference sequence). The V and J ends lost 0 bases and 7 bases, in that order; junction bases with no gene match: 5. CDR3 DNA: TGTGCCTGGAGTGTAGGGACAGTCCGTGGCTACACCTTC. Encoded protein: CAWSVGTVRGYTF.

This chain links TRBV7-2 with TRBJ2-7, with D tentatively TRBD1 (5 bases). Germline V gives CDR1 SGHTA, CDR2 FQGNSA. This CDR3 has 14 amino acids. V lost 3 bases, J lost 0 bases, and 9 bases lay in between. The CDR3 region is CASSFDRVSYEQYF. CDR3 coding DNA: TGTGCCAGCAGCTTTGACAGAGTCTCCTACGAGCAGTACTTC.

This clone was seen only once. The rearrangement uses TRBV19 and TRBJ2-3; 15 nucleotides match TRBD2. The CDR3 totals 19 residues. V gave up 5 bases and J gave up 2 bases; unmatched junction bases: 11. Per the germline V gene, CDR1 is LNHDA and CDR2 is SQIVND (reference sequence). The CDR3 protein is CASSRALGTSGGSTDTQYF. The CDR3 DNA reads TGTGCCAGTAGTCGAGCCCTGGGGACTAGCGGGGGGTCCACAGATACGCAGTATTTT.

V usage is TRBV4-1 and J usage is TRBJ1-2; D unresolved. The CDR3 runs to 13 residues. V gave up 0 bases and J gave up 8 bases, with 10 bases separating them. CDR1 and CDR2 (germline): MGHRA, YSYEKL. The CDR3 DNA is TGCGCCAGCAGCCAAGAGAATACGGTCGGCTACACCTTC. Protein sequence: CASSQENTVGYTF.

J is TRBJ2-7 and V is TRBV28; D not certain. Germline CDR1 and CDR2: MDHEN and SYDVKM. Trimming shortened V by 3 bases and J by 0 bases, and 12 bases separated the two germline ends. CDR3 length: 15 residues. The CDR3 DNA sequence: TGTGCCAGCAGTTTGTCGATCTCCTACTCCTACGAGCAGTACTTC. Its protein is CASSLSISYSYEQYF.

The chain uses TRBV19 and TRBJ2-7, with 7 bases that match TRBD1. The V gene's germline CDR1 is LNHDA and CDR2 SQIVND (reference sequence). The CDR3 runs to 14 residues. The trim removed 6 bases at V and 6 bases at J, leaving 11 bases unmatched. The CDR3 nucleotides read TGTGCCAGTAGACCTCCCGGGACAGTAAGCGAGCAGTACTTC. This encodes CASRPPGTVSEQYF.

The rearrangement uses TRBV7-6 and TRBJ1-1; 10 nucleotides match TRBD1. In germline, CDR1 is SGHVS, CDR2 FNYEAQ. The CDR3 consists of 16 residues. With V trimmed by 4 bases and J by 4 bases, 9 bases remained unmatched. The CDR3 sequence is CASSSPFRTGGTEAFF. The CDR3 DNA reads TGTGCCAGCAGCTCCCCGTTCAGGACAGGGGGCACTGAAGCTTTCTTT.

The chain carries TRBV7-8 and TRBJ1-1; 11 bases match TRBD1. The CDR3 sequence is 14 residues long. Germline V CDR1 and CDR2: SGHVS, FQNEAQ. V trimming: 2 bases; J trimming: 11 bases; junction bases outside the gene matches: 7. The CDR3 DNA follows: TGTGCCAGCAGCTTACTGGGACAGGGGGTAAGGGCTTTCTTT. Translated, it gives CASSLLGQGVRAFF.

The genes are TRBV6-5 and TRBJ2-7; 8 nucleotides match TRBD1. After removal of 2 bases from V and 6 bases from J, the junction contained 6 bases not matched to a gene. CDR3 length: 14 residues. Looked up from germline, CDR1 is MNHEY and CDR2 is SVGAGI. The CDR3 region has the DNA TGTGCCAGCAGTTACGACAGGGGCCGGGGCGAGCAGTACTTC. Translation gives CASSYDRGRGEQYF.

This clone occurred once. The V call is TRBV9, the J call TRBJ1-1, with a possible D match to TRBD1 (6 bases). Between the trimmed V and J ends, which lost 3 bases and 0 bases, there was a span of 9 bases. The CDR3 length is 14 residues. CDR1 and CDR2 from the germline V gene are SGDLS and YYNGEE. Here the CDR3 reads CASSAGQMNTEAFF. CDR3 DNA sequence: TGTGCCAGCAGCGCTGGACAGATGAACACTGAAGCTTTCTTT. The complete variable domain, with remaining parts taken from reference TRBV9 and TRBJ1-1, reads DSGVTQTPKHLITATGQRVTLRCSPRSGDLSVYWYQQSLDQGLQFLIQYYNGEERAKGNILERFSAQQFPDLHSELNLSSLELGDSALYFCASSAGQMNTEAFFGQGTRLTVV.

This chain uses TRBV6-5 with TRBJ1-3, with unresolved D. The V and J ends lost 6 bases and 4 bases respectively, with 10 bases between them. CDR1 MNHEY and CDR2 SVGAGI come from the germline V gene. This CDR3 is 13 amino acids long. CDR3 sequence (DNA): TGTGCCAGCAGAAACAAATACGGAAACACCATATATTTT. Translated, it gives CASRNKYGNTIYF.

The V and J genes are TRBV6-6 and TRBJ2-2, with TRBD1 identical over 8 bases. Germline loops: CDR1 MNHNY, CDR2 SVGAGI (reference sequence). The CDR3 contains 14 residues. Unmatched junction bases numbered 3, after V lost 7 bases and J lost 2 bases. CDR3 region: CASKQGANTGELFF. In nucleotides, the CDR3 is TGTGCCAGCAAGCAGGGGGCCAACACCGGGGAGCTGTTTTTT.

The V call is TRBV14, the J call TRBJ2-7; 7 bases fit TRBD1. J gave up 2 bases and V 4 bases, and 2 bases lay outside the gene matches. The CDR3 runs 13 residues. CDR1 is SGHDN and CDR2 is FVKESK in the germline V gene. The CDR3, as DNA: TGTGCCAGCAGCCCGGGACAGACCTACGAGCAGTACTTC. Its protein is CASSPGQTYEQYF.

This chain joins TRBV25-1 and TRBJ1-2; the D is unclear. The CDR3 is 16 residues long. Germline assignment: CDR1 MGHDK and CDR2 SYGVNS. V was cut by 3 bases and J by 3 bases, with 17 bases left in between. The CDR3 region has the DNA TGTGCCAGCAGTGACCAAGACATTACTTCGTACTATGGCTACACCTTC. Its translation is CASSDQDITSYYGYTF.

This chain uses TRBV5-1 with TRBJ2-5; 13 positions match TRBD2. The germline V gene has CDR1 SGHRS and CDR2 YFSETQ. Losses at the gene ends were 2 bases for V and 5 bases for J; bases not matched to a gene: 12. CDR3 length: 18 amino acids. In DNA, the CDR3 is TGCGCCAGCAGCTTAGGACTAGCGGGAGTCCTCCCTGCCGAGACCCAGTACTTC. Translating it yields CASSLGLAGVLPAETQYF. Looking up the rest from reference TRBV5-1 and TRBJ2-5 gives the full variable domain: KAGVTQTPRYLIKTRGQQVTLSCSPISGHRSVSWYQQTPGQGLQFLFEYFSETQRNKGNFPGRFSGRQFSNSRSEMNVSTLELGDSALYLCASSLGLAGVLPAETQYFGPGTRLLVL.